These T cell receptor beta chains were read from a single sample in a study of response to subunit inactivated influenza vaccine. TCRdb recomputed calls from the RT-PCR reads with MiXCR, one row per CDR3 protein. The table has about 620,000 distinct CDR3 sequences, 12% seen once; the top ten hold 10%. Sequences were derived from PBMCs from blood, sampled on the day of vaccination. All receptors come from a man in his fifties or sixties who received an inactivated influenza vaccine. Both conserved end residues are part of each CDR3. Each record gives: J gene, D gene, V gene, clone size, CDR3 DNA, CDR3 protein. A D gene is named only where the DNA matches it firmly. Not every row has a clone size; where given, it reads once, few, many or a size class.

TRBJ2-7 | NA | TRBV6-5 | NA | TGTGCCAGCAGTTACTCCCCTGAGAGCTACGAGCAGTACTTC | CASSYSPESYEQYF
TRBJ2-1 | TRBD2 | TRBV7-9 | NA | TGTGCCAGCAGCCCGGGACTAGCGAACAATGAGCAGTTCTTC | CASSPGLANNEQFF
TRBJ2-3 | NA | TRBV20-1 | many | TGCAGTGCTAGAGCTATGGATTCCCCTGCGCAGTATTTT | CSARAMDSPAQYF
TRBJ1-4 | NA | TRBV6-4 | few | TGTGCCCGCAAGGAGTCAGGGCGTAATGAAAAACTGTTTTTT | CARKESGRNEKLFF
TRBJ2-2 | NA | TRBV20-1 | NA | TGCAGTGCTAGAGATCTGGAACACGCGAACACCGGGGAGCTGTTTTTT | CSARDLEHANTGELFF
TRBJ2-1 | NA | TRBV4-2 | NA | TGTGCCAGCAGCCACGGGATTGACTATCTTGAGCAGTTCTTC | CASSHGIDYLEQFF
TRBJ2-7 | TRBD1 | TRBV10-3 | few | TGTGCCACAAGAACGTCCGGGACAGGGGCCGAGCAGTACTTC | CATRTSGTGAEQYF
TRBJ2-3 | NA | TRBV12-3/TRBV12-4 | many | TGTGCCAGCAGCCTCCGGGGGCCGACAGATACGCAGTATTTT | CASSLRGPTDTQYF
TRBJ2-7 | NA | TRBV6-5 | few | TGTGCCAGCAGTTACTCGCAGGGCGGCACCTACGAGCAGTACTTC | CASSYSQGGTYEQYF
TRBJ2-7 | NA | TRBV29-1 | NA | TGCAGCGTTGAATATAAACAGGGCCGAGACTACGAGCAGTACTTC | CSVEYKQGRDYEQYF
TRBJ2-5 | NA | TRBV20-1 | many | TGCAGTGCTAGAGATCATTCGAGGTACCAAGAGACCCAGTACTTC | CSARDHSRYQETQYF
TRBJ2-5 | NA | TRBV29-1 | many | TGCAGCGTTCCGGTGGGTTTGGAGTCCCAAGAGACCCAGTACTTC | CSVPVGLESQETQYF
TRBJ2-7 | NA | TRBV5-6 | NA | TGTGCCAGCAGCTTGGACAGTAAGGAGCAGTACTTC | CASSLDSKEQYF
TRBJ2-1 | NA | TRBV11-2 | few | TGTGCCAGCAGCTCCAAGACGGTTGACTCCTACAATGAGCAGTTCTTC | CASSSKTVDSYNEQFF
TRBJ2-4 | NA | TRBV20-1 | NA | TGCAGTGCTAGTCGTCCGGGATCAGCCAAAAACATTCAGTACTTC | CSASRPGSAKNIQYF
TRBJ2-3 | TRBD2 | TRBV7-8 | few | TGTGCCAGCAGCCTCCTAGCGGGGGGGCCAAATACGCAGTATTTT | CASSLLAGGPNTQYF
TRBJ2-7 | TRBD2 | TRBV20-1 | few | TGCAGTGCACCCCTCCTAGCGGGAGGATCCGAGCAGTACTTC | CSAPLLAGGSEQYF
TRBJ2-3 | NA | TRBV12-3/TRBV12-4 | NA | TGTGCCAGCAGCCCCGGACAGCGTAGCACAGATACGCAGTATTTT | CASSPGQRSTDTQYF
TRBJ2-5 | NA | TRBV5-1 | few | TGCGCCAGCAGCCACCTAGCAAGCGAGACCCAGTACTTC | CASSHLASETQYF
TRBJ2-5 | NA | TRBV20-1 | many | TGCAGTGCTAGAGATCTTTTCCGAAACCAAGAGACCCAGTACTTC | CSARDLFRNQETQYF
TRBJ2-1 | NA | TRBV20-1 | NA | TGCAGTGCTGCCCGTTGGGGTAGGAATGAGCAGTTCTTC | CSAARWGRNEQFF
TRBJ2-3 | NA | TRBV7-2 | many | TGTGCCAGCAGCTTAGATCGATCAGATACGCAGTATTTT | CASSLDRSDTQYF
TRBJ2-2 | NA | TRBV7-8 | few | TGTGCCAGCAGCTTAGCAATCCGGGCCGGGGCCGGGGAGCTGTTTTTT | CASSLAIRAGAGELFF
TRBJ2-2 | NA | TRBV30 | once | TGTGCCTGGAACTTGGTAGCCGGGGAGCTGTTTTTT | CAWNLVAGELFF
TRBJ2-1 | NA | TRBV6-2/TRBV6-3 | NA | TGTGCCAGCAGTCCCGCAATGGCGGGGAGCTACAATGAGCAGTTCTTC | CASSPAMAGSYNEQFF
TRBJ2-1 | NA | TRBV12-3/TRBV12-4 | many | TGTGCCAGCAGTTCTCCAGGGAATGTCGATGAGCAGTTCTTC | CASSSPGNVDEQFF
TRBJ2-1 | NA | TRBV2 | few | TGTGCCAGCAGTGAGAACGAGCAGTTCTTC | CASSENEQFF
TRBJ1-5 | TRBD1 | TRBV24-1 | few | TGTGCCACCAGTTTAGGGGGCCGGGATCAGCCCCAGCATTTT | CATSLGGRDQPQHF
TRBJ2-3 | TRBD2 | TRBV24-1 | NA | TGTGCCACCAGTGACCGGGGACTAGCGGGGGGGCTGGATACGCAGTATTTT | CATSDRGLAGGLDTQYF
TRBJ1-6 | NA | TRBV5-1 | NA | TGCGCCAGCAGCGCGGGCGGGGGGCTTTCACCCCTCCACTTT | CASSAGGGLSPLHF
TRBJ2-1 | NA | TRBV2 | few | TGTGCCAGCAACCAAAGAGGCAGCTACAATGAGCAGTTCTTC | CASNQRGSYNEQFF
TRBJ2-1 | NA | TRBV6-2/TRBV6-3 | NA | TGTGCCAGCAGTCCAAGATACAGGAAGGACCTCAATGAGCAGTTCTTC | CASSPRYRKDLNEQFF
TRBJ2-7 | NA | TRBV7-2 | NA | TGTGCCAGCAGCCCCTGGGCAGCCTACGAGCAGTACTTC | CASSPWAAYEQYF
TRBJ2-7 | TRBD1 | TRBV6-5 | many | TGTGCCAGCAGTTACTCGAGGGGGCCCTACGAGCAGTACTTC | CASSYSRGPYEQYF
TRBJ2-3 | TRBD2 | TRBV7-3 | few | TGTGCCAGCAGCTTAACTAGCGGGACCTTGCGGTGGGCCCTCACAGATACGCAGTATTTT | CASSLTSGTLRWALTDTQYF
TRBJ2-7 | NA | TRBV7-2 | few | TGTGCCAGCAGCTTATTTGGACACTCACTTTCCTACGAGCAGTACTTC | CASSLFGHSLSYEQYF
TRBJ2-5 | NA | TRBV12-3/TRBV12-4 | few | TGTGCCAGCAGCTTGACAGGTTTTAAAGAGACCCAGTACTTC | CASSLTGFKETQYF
TRBJ2-7 | TRBD2 | TRBV4-2 | NA | TGTGCCAGCAGCCAAGGGACTAGCGGGAGTAGAGAGCAGTACTTC | CASSQGTSGSREQYF
TRBJ2-1 | NA | TRBV12-5 | NA | TGTGCTAGTGCCCGGGACGCGGGTGAGCAGTTCTTC | CASARDAGEQFF
TRBJ2-1 | NA | TRBV3-1 | NA | TGTGCCAGCAGCCTGACCGTTGTTCGTTCCTACAATGAGCAGTTCTTC | CASSLTVVRSYNEQFF
TRBJ2-2 | TRBD2 | TRBV2 | few | TGTGCCAGCACGCAGCTAGCGGGAGGGTCCGGGGAGCTGTTTTTT | CASTQLAGGSGELFF
TRBJ2-5 | TRBD1 | TRBV12-3/TRBV12-4 | NA | TGTGCCAGCGGACAGGGGGCGATTGGAGAGACCCAGTACTTC | CASGQGAIGETQYF
TRBJ2-1 | TRBD2 | TRBV3-1 | NA | TGTGCCAGCAGCCATTTTCTAGCGGGAGGGACGGAACACAATGAGCAGTTCTTC | CASSHFLAGGTEHNEQFF
TRBJ1-1 | TRBD1 | TRBV27 | NA | TGTGCCAGCAGAATACAGGGGAACTACCGAGGGAATGAAGCTTTCTTT | CASRIQGNYRGNEAFF
TRBJ2-1 | TRBD2 | TRBV29-1 | NA | TGCAGCGTTGAAGCCATCTGGGCGGGAGTCGCCGATGAGCAGTTCTTC | CSVEAIWAGVADEQFF
TRBJ2-7 | NA | TRBV5-1 | NA | TGCGCCAGCAGCTTGGCCAGGGACGACGAGCAGTACTTC | CASSLARDDEQYF
TRBJ1-2 | TRBD1 | TRBV20-1 | many | TGCAGTGCTCGACAGGGGTCCTATGGCTACACCTTC | CSARQGSYGYTF
TRBJ2-3 | TRBD2 | TRBV28 | NA | TGTGCCAGCAGTCAGGCTCCGACTAGCGGAGCGGGAGATACGCAGTATTTT | CASSQAPTSGAGDTQYF